The TCR beta chain described here comes from a study of preoperative IRX-2 immunotherapy in early breast cancer. Profiled with immunoSEQ multiplex PCR; TCRdb holds only in-frame clones, not every one. In the table there are about 28,000 clones, over 65% of which are singletons. Trimming took 5 bases from V and 4 from J; bases not matched to a gene: 10. The germline gives CDR1 SGHNT, CDR2 YENEEA. The CDR3 has 16 residues. Specified treatment: preoperative locoregional IRX-2 cytokine immunotherapy. This sequence was found in a human donor with breast cancer. This material was acquired from a patient treated with IRX-2 immunotherapy. The genes are TRBV11-3 and TRBJ1-1; 10 bases match TRBD1. The CDR3 here is CASSRTLGQGSTEAFF. As DNA, the CDR3 is TGTGCCAGCAGCCGGACCTTGGGACAGGGGAGCACTGAAGCTTTCTTT. Looking up the rest from reference TRBV11-3 and TRBJ1-1 gives the full variable domain: EAGVVQSPRYKIIEKKQPVAFWCNPISGHNTLYWYLQNLGQGPELLIRYENEEAVDDSQLPKDRFSAERLKGVDSTLKIQPAELGDSAVYLCASSRTLGQGSTEAFFGQGTRLTVV.